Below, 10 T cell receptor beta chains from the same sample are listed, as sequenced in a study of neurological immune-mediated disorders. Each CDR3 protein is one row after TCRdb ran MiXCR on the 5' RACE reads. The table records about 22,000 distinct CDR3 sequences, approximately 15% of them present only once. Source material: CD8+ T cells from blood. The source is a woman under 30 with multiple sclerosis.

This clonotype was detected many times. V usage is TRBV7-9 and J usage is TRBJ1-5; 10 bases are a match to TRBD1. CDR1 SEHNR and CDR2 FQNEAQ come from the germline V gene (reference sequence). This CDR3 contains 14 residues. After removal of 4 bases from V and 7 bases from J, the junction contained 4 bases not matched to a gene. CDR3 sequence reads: CASSSTGGWQPQHF. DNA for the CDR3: TGTGCCAGCAGCTCGACAGGGGGCTGGCAGCCCCAGCATTTT.

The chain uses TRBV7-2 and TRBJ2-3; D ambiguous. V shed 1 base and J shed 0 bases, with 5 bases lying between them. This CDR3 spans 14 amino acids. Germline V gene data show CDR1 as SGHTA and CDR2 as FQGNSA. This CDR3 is CASSLGSSTDTQYF. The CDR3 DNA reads TGTGCCAGCAGCTTAGGGTCCAGCACAGATACGCAGTATTTT.

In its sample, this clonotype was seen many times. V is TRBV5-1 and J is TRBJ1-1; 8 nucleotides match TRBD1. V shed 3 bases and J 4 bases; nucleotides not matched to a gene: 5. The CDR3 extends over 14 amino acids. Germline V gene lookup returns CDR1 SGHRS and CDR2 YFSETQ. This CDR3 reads CASSSITGGTEAFF. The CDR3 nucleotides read TGCGCCAGCAGCTCCATTACAGGGGGCACTGAAGCTTTCTTT. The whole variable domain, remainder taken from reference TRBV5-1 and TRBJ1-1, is KAGVTQTPRYLIKTRGQQVTLSCSPISGHRSVSWYQQTPGQGLQFLFEYFSETQRNKGNFPGRFSGRQFSNSRSEMNVSTLELGDSALYLCASSSITGGTEAFFGQGTRLTVV.

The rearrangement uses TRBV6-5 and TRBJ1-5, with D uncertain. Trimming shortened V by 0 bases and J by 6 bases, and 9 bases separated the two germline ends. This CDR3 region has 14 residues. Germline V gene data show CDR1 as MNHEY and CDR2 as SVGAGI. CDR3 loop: CASSYSKSGQPQHF. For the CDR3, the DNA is TGTGCCAGCAGTTACTCAAAGTCGGGTCAGCCCCAGCATTTT.

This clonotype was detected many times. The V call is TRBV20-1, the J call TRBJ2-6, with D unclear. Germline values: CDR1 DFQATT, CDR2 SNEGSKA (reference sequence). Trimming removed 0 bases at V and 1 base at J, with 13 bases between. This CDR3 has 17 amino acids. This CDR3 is CSAREIGQVSGANVLTF. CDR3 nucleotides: TGCAGTGCTAGAGAAATAGGGCAGGTGTCTGGGGCCAACGTCCTGACTTTC.

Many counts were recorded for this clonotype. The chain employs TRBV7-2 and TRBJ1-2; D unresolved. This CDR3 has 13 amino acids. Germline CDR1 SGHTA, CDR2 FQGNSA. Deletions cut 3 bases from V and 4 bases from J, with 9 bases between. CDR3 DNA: TGTGCCAGCAGCTTTTCATCTTCCTATGGCTACACCTTC. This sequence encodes CASSFSSSYGYTF.

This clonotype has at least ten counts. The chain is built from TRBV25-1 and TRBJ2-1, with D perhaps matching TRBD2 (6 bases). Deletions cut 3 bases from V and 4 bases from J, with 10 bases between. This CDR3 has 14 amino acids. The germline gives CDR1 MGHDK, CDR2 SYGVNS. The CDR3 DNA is TGTGCCAGCAGTGATCTGGGGGGTTACAATGAGCAGTTCTTC. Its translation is CASSDLGGYNEQFF. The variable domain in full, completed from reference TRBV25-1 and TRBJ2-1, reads EADIYQTPRYLVIGTGKKITLECSQTMGHDKMYWYQQDPGMELHLIHYSYGVNSTEKGDLSSESTVSRIRTEHFPLTLESARPSHTSQYLCASSDLGGYNEQFFGPGTRLTVL.

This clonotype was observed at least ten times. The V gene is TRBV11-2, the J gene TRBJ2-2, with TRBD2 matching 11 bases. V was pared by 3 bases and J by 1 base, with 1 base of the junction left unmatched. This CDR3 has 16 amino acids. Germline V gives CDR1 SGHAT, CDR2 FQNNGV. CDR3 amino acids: CASSFGTSGNTGELFF. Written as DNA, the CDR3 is TGTGCCAGCAGCTTCGGGACTAGCGGGAACACCGGGGAGCTGTTTTTT.

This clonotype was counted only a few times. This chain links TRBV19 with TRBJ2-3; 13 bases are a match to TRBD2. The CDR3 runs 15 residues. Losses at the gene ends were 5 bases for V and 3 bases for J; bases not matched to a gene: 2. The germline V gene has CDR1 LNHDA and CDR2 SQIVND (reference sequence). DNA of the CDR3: TGTGCCAGTAGTTCACTAGCGGGAGGGACAGATACGCAGTATTTT. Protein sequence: CASSSLAGGTDTQYF.

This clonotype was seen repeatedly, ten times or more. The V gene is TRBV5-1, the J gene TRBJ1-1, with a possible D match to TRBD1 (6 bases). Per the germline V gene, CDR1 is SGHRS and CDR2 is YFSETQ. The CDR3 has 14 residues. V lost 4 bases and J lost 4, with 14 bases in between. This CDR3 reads CASSERIRGTEAFF. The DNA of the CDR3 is TGCGCCAGCAGCGAAAGGATCAGGGGCACTGAAGCTTTCTTT.